This TCR beta chain comes out of a study of T cell changes during pregnancy in multiple sclerosis. CDR1 is MNHEY, CDR2 SMNVEV, per germline (reference sequence). The CDR3 sequence is 14 residues long. The V end was cut by 2 bases, the J end by 3 bases, with 11 bases between. The assay was immunoSEQ multiplex PCR, and TCRdb's table has in-frame clones only and misses some. The profile shows over 100,000 clones, roughly 90% of them singletons. The material sequenced was peripheral blood, taken in the third trimester of pregnancy. The chain couples TRBV27 to TRBJ2-7; D may be TRBD2 (6 bases). This sequence originates from a female donor with multiple sclerosis, enrolled in a pregnancy study. The CDR3 loop is CASSLTGSVYEQYF. In nucleotides, the CDR3 is TGTGCCAGCAGTTTAACCGGGAGTGTCTACGAGCAGTACTTC.